This TCR beta chain was captured by sequencing in a study of cytomegalovirus exposure and HLA in healthy donors. Study in general: The roughly 700 first-cohort repertoires shared a platform with the 100 to 150 validation repertoires, as reported in a later analysis. Whole-study results and caveats: Reports showed the classifier diagnosing cytomegalovirus status with high specificity and sensitivity.

V was shortened by 2 bases and J by 0 bases, with 17 bases between the two germline ends. The CDR3 loop spans 18 amino acids. From germline, CDR1 is SGHTA and CDR2 FQGNSA. To note about this clone: Its antigen is not known.

The method was immunoSEQ multiplex PCR; TCRdb's version includes in-frame clones alone and lacks a portion of them. The sample has around 400,000 clones; about nine tenths are singletons. This clonotype was obtained from a woman aged 18-30 years in good health and CMV-seronegative. The sequenced sample consisted of PBMCs. The rearrangement joins TRBV7-2 to TRBJ2-1; a weak D match, TRBD2 (6 bases). The CDR3 DNA is TGTGCCAGCAGCTTAACGCCCCTAGCGCTGAGCTCCTACAATGAGCAGTTCTTC. Protein product: CASSLTPLALSSYNEQFF.